These 21 T cell receptor beta chains were sequenced from one sample in a study of shared clonotypes between healthy human individuals. Assay used: immunoSEQ multiplex PCR; TCRdb lists only in-frame clones, some missing. The sample consists of around 2.3 million clones, almost 96% of them appearing once. Material: naive CD4+ T cells sorted from blood. As for subset: CD45RA+ positively selected. These receptors all come from a man between 18 and 35 years old in good health.

The chain uses TRBV5-1 and TRBJ1-1, with D unclear. The germline V and J ends were trimmed by 3 bases and 4 bases, with 10 bases remaining between them. This CDR3 spans 13 amino acids. Germline V gene sequence: CDR1 SGHRS, CDR2 YFSETQ. CDR3 coding DNA: TGCGCCAGCAGCTCCGACACCAGCACTGAAGCTTTCTTT. Residues: CASSSDTSTEAFF.

V gene TRBV9 combines with J gene TRBJ2-2; 11 positions match TRBD2. The CDR3 length is 16 residues. V was clipped by 3 bases and J by 2 bases; unmatched bases: 3. From germline, CDR1 is SGDLS and CDR2 YYNGEE. In DNA form, the CDR3 reads TGTGCCAGCAGCGGACTAGCGGGACATAACACCGGGGAGCTGTTTTTT. Its translation is CASSGLAGHNTGELFF. Full variable domain (outside the CDR3, taken from reference TRBV9 and TRBJ2-2): DSGVTQTPKHLITATGQRVTLRCSPRSGDLSVYWYQQSLDQGLQFLIQYYNGEERAKGNILERFSAQQFPDLHSELNLSSLELGDSALYFCASSGLAGHNTGELFFGEGSRLTVL.

The chain couples TRBV2 to TRBJ1-3; 7 bases fit TRBD1. Germline CDR1 and CDR2: SNHLY and FYNNEI. The CDR3 is 14 residues long. V trimming: 6 bases; J trimming: 4 bases; junction bases outside the gene matches: 6. In DNA, the CDR3 is TGTGCCAGCAGCCTACAGGGGCAAGGAAACACCATATATTTT. Its translation: CASSLQGQGNTIYF.

This rearrangement joins TRBV18 to TRBJ1-3; D is undetermined. Germline values: CDR1 KGHSH, CDR2 LQKENI. This CDR3 is 17 amino acids long. The germline V and J ends were trimmed by 0 bases and 0 bases, with 12 bases remaining between them. DNA of the CDR3: TGTGCCAGCTCACCACCGATCAGGATTTACTCTGGAAACACCATATATTTT. Translating it yields CASSPPIRIYSGNTIYF.

Concerning this clone: Other DNA sequences from this sample encode an identical CDR3 as well. The rearrangement links TRBV6-5 to TRBJ1-6; TRBD1 matches 9 bases. This CDR3 has 15 amino acids. Germline loops: CDR1 MNHEY, CDR2 SVGAGI. V lost 0 bases to trimming and J lost 7 bases; unmatched junction nucleotides: 1. CDR3 DNA sequence: TGTGCCAGCAGTTACTCGACAGGGGGGAATTCACCCCTCCACTTT. This encodes CASSYSTGGNSPLHF.

The gene calls are TRBV10-3 and TRBJ2-3, with D perhaps matching TRBD2 (7 bases). Germline loops: CDR1 ENHRY, CDR2 SYGVKD. This CDR3 comprises 13 residues. V gave up 9 bases and J gave up 4 bases, with 14 bases separating them. DNA for the CDR3: TGTGCCATGGGAGGGGGGGCCCCAGATACGCAGTATTTT. As protein: CAMGGGAPDTQYF.

In nucleotides, the CDR3 is TGTGCCAGTAGTTCCCTGGGCTATAAGGAGCAGTACTTC. As protein: CASSSLGYKEQYF. The gene calls are TRBV11-2 and TRBJ2-7; D unresolved. Trimming stripped 9 bases from V and 7 bases from J, with 19 bases between. Germline V CDR1 and CDR2: SGHAT, FQNNGV. The CDR3 is 13 residues long.

As for this clone: This CDR3 is also generated by other DNA sequences in the sample. V usage is TRBV18 and J usage is TRBJ2-5; TRBD2 matches 13 bases. Germline V CDR1 and CDR2: KGHSH, LQKENI. The CDR3 length is 16 residues. V shed 3 bases, J shed 1 base, and the junction held 2 bases outside the gene matches. CDR3 loop: CASSPGLAGSQETQYF. CDR3 in DNA: TGTGCCAGCTCACCGGGACTAGCGGGGAGCCAAGAGACCCAGTACTTC.

The rearrangement links TRBV13 to TRBJ1-1; D gene unclear. Looked up from germline, CDR1 is PRHDT and CDR2 is FYEKMQ (reference sequence). This CDR3 has 18 amino acids. Deletions cut 5 bases from V and 1 base from J, with 23 bases between. As DNA, the CDR3 is TGTGCCAGCAGCCCGGAGGCCGGGAGGCACCGGTCGAACACTGAAGCTTTCTTT. Translation gives CASSPEAGRHRSNTEAFF.

For this clone: Other DNA sequences within the sample encode an identical CDR3. This sequence joins TRBV20-1 and TRBJ1-4; no clear D. CDR3 length: 10 amino acids. Germline V CDR1 and CDR2: DFQATT, SNEGSKA (reference sequence). V shed 5 bases and J shed 5 bases, with 3 bases lying between them. Here the CDR3 reads CSAQNEKLFF. The CDR3 region has the DNA TGCAGTGCTCAAAATGAAAAACTGTTTTTT.

The chain recombines TRBV29-1 with TRBJ2-7, with no clear D. Germline V gene data show CDR1 as SQVTM and CDR2 as ANQGSEA. V dropped 6 bases and J dropped 5 bases, with 8 bases sitting between them. The CDR3 totals 10 residues. This CDR3 reads CSVATNEQYF. The CDR3 DNA sequence: TGCAGCGTCGCAACCAACGAGCAGTACTTC.

Concerning this clone itself: Other DNA sequences in this sample translate to the same CDR3. The J gene is TRBJ2-2, the V gene TRBV18, with D possibly matching TRBD1 (5 bases). This CDR3 has 14 amino acids. Trimming pared 0 bases from V and 3 bases from J, leaving 5 bases between. Germline V gene data show CDR1 as KGHSH and CDR2 as LQKENI. The CDR3 sequence is CASSPPGDTGELFF. The DNA of the CDR3 is TGTGCCAGCTCACCACCAGGGGACACCGGGGAGCTGTTTTTT.

DNA of the CDR3: TGTGCCAGCCACCAAGGACCTCCCCAGCCCCAGCATTTT. Translated: CASHQGPPQPQHF. The V call is TRBV6-6, the J call TRBJ1-5; D is ambiguous. V was trimmed by 8 bases and J by 7 bases, leaving 15 bases between them. Germline lookup yields CDR1 MNHNY and CDR2 SVGAGI (reference sequence). The CDR3 totals 13 residues.

This clone was seen a single time. The rearrangement uses TRBV9 and TRBJ1-1; TRBD1 aligns across 9 bases. J was trimmed by 0 bases and V by 3 bases; bases with no gene match: 6. The CDR3 runs to 16 residues. The germline CDR1 and CDR2 sequences are SGDLS and YYNGEE. The CDR3 nucleotides are TGTGCCAGCAGCGGAGGGACAGGGAACATGAACACTGAAGCTTTCTTT. Translating gives CASSGGTGNMNTEAFF.

On this clone itself: The sample carries other DNA sequences with the same CDR3. The rearrangement uses TRBV5-1 and TRBJ2-7, with 9 bases lining up with TRBD1. The CDR3 extends over 13 amino acids. The trim removed 4 bases at V and 4 bases at J, leaving 3 bases unmatched. The germline CDR1 and CDR2 sequences are SGHRS and YFSETQ. CDR3 protein: CASSRDRGYEQYF. The DNA for the CDR3 is TGCGCCAGCAGCCGTGACAGGGGGTACGAGCAGTACTTC. The full variable domain, its missing parts supplied by reference TRBV5-1 and TRBJ2-7, is KAGVTQTPRYLIKTRGQQVTLSCSPISGHRSVSWYQQTPGQGLQFLFEYFSETQRNKGNFPGRFSGRQFSNSRSEMNVSTLELGDSALYLCASSRDRGYEQYFGPGTRLTVT.

J is TRBJ1-1 and V is TRBV15; D gene ambiguous. Germline CDR1 and CDR2: LNHNV and YYDKDF (reference sequence). Trimming shortened V by 2 bases and J by 2 bases, and 9 bases separated the two germline ends. The CDR3 is made up of 14 amino acids. DNA of the CDR3: TGTGCCACCAGCAGACCGTTAAGTAACACTGAAGCTTTCTTT. Its protein product is CATSRPLSNTEAFF.

The V and J genes are TRBV28 and TRBJ1-2; a possible D gene is TRBD1 (5 bases). This CDR3 is built from 15 residues. Germline assignment: CDR1 MDHEN and CDR2 SYDVKM. V dropped 5 bases and J dropped 5 bases, with 18 bases sitting between them. CDR3 coding DNA: TGTGCCAGCAGTGCGCCCCAGGGAGTTTTATATGGCTACACCTTC. This codes for CASSAPQGVLYGYTF.

The CDR3 sequence is CSARQGELGQYF. The CDR3 DNA is TGCAGCGCACGACAGGGCGAATTGGGGCAGTACTTC. This chain uses TRBV29-1 with TRBJ2-7, with 7 nucleotides matching TRBD1. The CDR3 covers 12 residues. The trim removed 7 bases at V and 9 bases at J, leaving 12 bases unmatched. CDR1 is SQVTM and CDR2 is ANQGSEA in the germline V gene.

The chain combines TRBV27 with TRBJ1-2; the D gene is possibly TRBD1 (6 bases). Trimming pared 7 bases from V and 2 bases from J, leaving 11 bases between. Germline V gene sequence: CDR1 MNHEY, CDR2 SMNVEV (reference sequence). The CDR3 totals 13 residues. CDR3 DNA sequence: TGTGCCAGCAAAAACAGGGAGAACTATGGCTACACCTTC. Translation: CASKNRENYGYTF.

The chain combines TRBV6-5 with TRBJ1-1, with 8 positions matching TRBD1. Germline CDR1 reads MNHEY; CDR2 reads SVGAGI. The CDR3 totals 15 residues. Germline trimming cut 2 bases from V and 3 bases from J; bases unmatched to any gene: 5. The CDR3 nucleotides are TGTGCCAGCAGTTACGCTTCGACAGGGGACACTGAAGCTTTCTTT. It codes for CASSYASTGDTEAFF.

The chain has TRBV27 and TRBJ1-2, with 9 bases that match TRBD1. Per the germline V gene, CDR1 is MNHEY and CDR2 is SMNVEV (reference sequence). There are 17 residues in the CDR3. Trimming at V came to 5 bases and at J to 3 bases, leaving 13 bases not matched to a gene. This chain's CDR3 is CASSLTPGTGPDYGYTF. CDR3 DNA: TGTGCCAGCAGTCTTACCCCCGGGACAGGGCCCGACTATGGCTACACCTTC.